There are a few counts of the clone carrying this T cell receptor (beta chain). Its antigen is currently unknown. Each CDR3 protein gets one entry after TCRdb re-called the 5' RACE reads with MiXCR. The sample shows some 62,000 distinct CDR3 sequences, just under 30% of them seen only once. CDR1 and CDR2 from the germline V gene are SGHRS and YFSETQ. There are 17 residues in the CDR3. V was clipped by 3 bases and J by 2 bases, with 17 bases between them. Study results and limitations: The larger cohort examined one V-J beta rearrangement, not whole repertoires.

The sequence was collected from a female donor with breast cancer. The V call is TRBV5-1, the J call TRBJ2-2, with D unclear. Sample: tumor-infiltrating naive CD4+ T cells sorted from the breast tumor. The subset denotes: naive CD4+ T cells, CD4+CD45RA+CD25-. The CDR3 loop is CASSSGDFTANTGELFF. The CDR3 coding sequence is TGCGCCAGCAGCTCCGGAGATTTTACAGCTAACACCGGGGAGCTGTTTTTT.